These 5 T cell receptor beta chains came from one sample sequenced in a study of PD-L1 blockade in urothelial cancer (dated by TCRdb to about 2017). Library creation used the immunoSEQ multiplex PCR assay. TCRdb re-hosts the immuneACCESS table, in-frame sequences only. Its copies lack some clones; in the studies checked, an unresolved V gene accounts for under half of them, and the cause for the rest is not known. This sample lists 70,000 to 80,000 clones; around four fifths were detected once. The ten largest clones add up to about 6.2% of the sample. The time point label corresponds to: pretreatment peripheral blood. Material: PBMCs, obtained around atezolizumab (anti-PD-L1) treatment. These receptor sequences come from a man aged 35-49 years with urothelial cancer.

CDR3 sequence reads: CASSPQLAGVNEQFF. The CDR3, as DNA: TGCGCCAGCAGCCCCCAGCTAGCGGGAGTAAATGAGCAGTTCTTC. The V and J genes are TRBV4-3 and TRBJ2-1, with TRBD2 matching over 10 bases. This CDR3 is built from 15 residues. Germline trimming cut 4 bases from V and 7 bases from J; bases unmatched to any gene: 7. Germline assignment: CDR1 LGHNA and CDR2 YSLEER.

This clone was seen once. The V and J genes are TRBV6-1 and TRBJ2-1, with D maybe TRBD2 (5 bases). V dropped 5 bases and J dropped 6 bases, with 11 bases sitting between them. Germline V lookup: CDR1 MNHNS, CDR2 SASEGT. The CDR3 totals 13 residues. CDR3 coding DNA: TGTGCCAGCAGTATCCGGACTCTCAATGAGCAGTTCTTC. Translating gives CASSIRTLNEQFF.

The chain uses TRBV28 and TRBJ1-2, with D perhaps matching TRBD1 (5 bases). CDR3 length: 14 residues. Germline assignment: CDR1 MDHEN and CDR2 SYDVKM. The V end was cut by 2 bases, the J end by 5 bases, with 12 bases between. CDR3 protein: CASSLPGKSYGYTF. The CDR3 bases are TGTGCCAGCAGTTTACCAGGGAAATCTTATGGCTACACCTTC.

The CDR3 loop reads CASSFSKNTEAFF. CDR3 DNA: TGTGCCAGCAGTTTCTCTAAGAACACTGAAGCTTTCTTT. This chain joins TRBV27 and TRBJ1-1; the D is unclear. Between the trimmed V and J ends, which lost 3 bases and 1 base, there was a span of 6 bases. Germline assignment: CDR1 MNHEY and CDR2 SMNVEV (reference sequence). This CDR3 has 13 amino acids.

The gene calls are TRBV18 and TRBJ2-5; 8 nucleotides line up with TRBD1. The germline V gene has CDR1 KGHSH and CDR2 LQKENI. The junction had 5 bases not matched to a gene; V was cut back by 4 bases and J by 4 bases. The CDR3 contains 14 residues. CDR3 DNA sequence: TGTGCCAGCTCACGACAGGGGATCGGAGAGACCCAGTACTTC. It is translated as CASSRQGIGETQYF.